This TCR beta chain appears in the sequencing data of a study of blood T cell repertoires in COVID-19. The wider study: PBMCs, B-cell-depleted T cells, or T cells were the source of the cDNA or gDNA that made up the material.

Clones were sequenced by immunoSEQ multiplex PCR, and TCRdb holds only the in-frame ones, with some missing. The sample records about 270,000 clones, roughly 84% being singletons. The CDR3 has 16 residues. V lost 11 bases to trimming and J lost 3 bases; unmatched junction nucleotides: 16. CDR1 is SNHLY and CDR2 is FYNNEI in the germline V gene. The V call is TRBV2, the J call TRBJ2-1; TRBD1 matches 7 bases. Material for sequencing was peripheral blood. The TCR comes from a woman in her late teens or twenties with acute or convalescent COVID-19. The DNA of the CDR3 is TGTGCCTGCCAACCGGGGACAGTCCAATACTACAATGAGCAGTTCTTC. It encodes CACQPGTVQYYNEQFF.